This TCR beta chain was recorded in a study of blood T cells in healthy people across ages. A second PCR of 7 to 11 cycles used a sample-barcoded 5' primer and a J-beta primer mix. One entry per CDR3 protein results from TCRdb running MiXCR on the 5' RACE reads. The sample yields about 900,000 distinct CDR3 sequences, around 62% seen once. A few counts support this clonotype. Germline V gives CDR1 SGHRS, CDR2 YFSETQ. This CDR3 comprises 14 residues. V was trimmed by 2 bases and J by 4 bases, leaving 12 bases between them. This receptor was taken from a man aged 25-45 years in good health. The V call is TRBV5-1, the J call TRBJ2-5; D may be TRBD2 (6 bases). Sequencing was carried out using blood. CDR3: CASSFSGAIETQYF. The CDR3 DNA follows: TGCGCCAGCAGCTTTAGCGGAGCTATAGAGACCCAGTACTTC.